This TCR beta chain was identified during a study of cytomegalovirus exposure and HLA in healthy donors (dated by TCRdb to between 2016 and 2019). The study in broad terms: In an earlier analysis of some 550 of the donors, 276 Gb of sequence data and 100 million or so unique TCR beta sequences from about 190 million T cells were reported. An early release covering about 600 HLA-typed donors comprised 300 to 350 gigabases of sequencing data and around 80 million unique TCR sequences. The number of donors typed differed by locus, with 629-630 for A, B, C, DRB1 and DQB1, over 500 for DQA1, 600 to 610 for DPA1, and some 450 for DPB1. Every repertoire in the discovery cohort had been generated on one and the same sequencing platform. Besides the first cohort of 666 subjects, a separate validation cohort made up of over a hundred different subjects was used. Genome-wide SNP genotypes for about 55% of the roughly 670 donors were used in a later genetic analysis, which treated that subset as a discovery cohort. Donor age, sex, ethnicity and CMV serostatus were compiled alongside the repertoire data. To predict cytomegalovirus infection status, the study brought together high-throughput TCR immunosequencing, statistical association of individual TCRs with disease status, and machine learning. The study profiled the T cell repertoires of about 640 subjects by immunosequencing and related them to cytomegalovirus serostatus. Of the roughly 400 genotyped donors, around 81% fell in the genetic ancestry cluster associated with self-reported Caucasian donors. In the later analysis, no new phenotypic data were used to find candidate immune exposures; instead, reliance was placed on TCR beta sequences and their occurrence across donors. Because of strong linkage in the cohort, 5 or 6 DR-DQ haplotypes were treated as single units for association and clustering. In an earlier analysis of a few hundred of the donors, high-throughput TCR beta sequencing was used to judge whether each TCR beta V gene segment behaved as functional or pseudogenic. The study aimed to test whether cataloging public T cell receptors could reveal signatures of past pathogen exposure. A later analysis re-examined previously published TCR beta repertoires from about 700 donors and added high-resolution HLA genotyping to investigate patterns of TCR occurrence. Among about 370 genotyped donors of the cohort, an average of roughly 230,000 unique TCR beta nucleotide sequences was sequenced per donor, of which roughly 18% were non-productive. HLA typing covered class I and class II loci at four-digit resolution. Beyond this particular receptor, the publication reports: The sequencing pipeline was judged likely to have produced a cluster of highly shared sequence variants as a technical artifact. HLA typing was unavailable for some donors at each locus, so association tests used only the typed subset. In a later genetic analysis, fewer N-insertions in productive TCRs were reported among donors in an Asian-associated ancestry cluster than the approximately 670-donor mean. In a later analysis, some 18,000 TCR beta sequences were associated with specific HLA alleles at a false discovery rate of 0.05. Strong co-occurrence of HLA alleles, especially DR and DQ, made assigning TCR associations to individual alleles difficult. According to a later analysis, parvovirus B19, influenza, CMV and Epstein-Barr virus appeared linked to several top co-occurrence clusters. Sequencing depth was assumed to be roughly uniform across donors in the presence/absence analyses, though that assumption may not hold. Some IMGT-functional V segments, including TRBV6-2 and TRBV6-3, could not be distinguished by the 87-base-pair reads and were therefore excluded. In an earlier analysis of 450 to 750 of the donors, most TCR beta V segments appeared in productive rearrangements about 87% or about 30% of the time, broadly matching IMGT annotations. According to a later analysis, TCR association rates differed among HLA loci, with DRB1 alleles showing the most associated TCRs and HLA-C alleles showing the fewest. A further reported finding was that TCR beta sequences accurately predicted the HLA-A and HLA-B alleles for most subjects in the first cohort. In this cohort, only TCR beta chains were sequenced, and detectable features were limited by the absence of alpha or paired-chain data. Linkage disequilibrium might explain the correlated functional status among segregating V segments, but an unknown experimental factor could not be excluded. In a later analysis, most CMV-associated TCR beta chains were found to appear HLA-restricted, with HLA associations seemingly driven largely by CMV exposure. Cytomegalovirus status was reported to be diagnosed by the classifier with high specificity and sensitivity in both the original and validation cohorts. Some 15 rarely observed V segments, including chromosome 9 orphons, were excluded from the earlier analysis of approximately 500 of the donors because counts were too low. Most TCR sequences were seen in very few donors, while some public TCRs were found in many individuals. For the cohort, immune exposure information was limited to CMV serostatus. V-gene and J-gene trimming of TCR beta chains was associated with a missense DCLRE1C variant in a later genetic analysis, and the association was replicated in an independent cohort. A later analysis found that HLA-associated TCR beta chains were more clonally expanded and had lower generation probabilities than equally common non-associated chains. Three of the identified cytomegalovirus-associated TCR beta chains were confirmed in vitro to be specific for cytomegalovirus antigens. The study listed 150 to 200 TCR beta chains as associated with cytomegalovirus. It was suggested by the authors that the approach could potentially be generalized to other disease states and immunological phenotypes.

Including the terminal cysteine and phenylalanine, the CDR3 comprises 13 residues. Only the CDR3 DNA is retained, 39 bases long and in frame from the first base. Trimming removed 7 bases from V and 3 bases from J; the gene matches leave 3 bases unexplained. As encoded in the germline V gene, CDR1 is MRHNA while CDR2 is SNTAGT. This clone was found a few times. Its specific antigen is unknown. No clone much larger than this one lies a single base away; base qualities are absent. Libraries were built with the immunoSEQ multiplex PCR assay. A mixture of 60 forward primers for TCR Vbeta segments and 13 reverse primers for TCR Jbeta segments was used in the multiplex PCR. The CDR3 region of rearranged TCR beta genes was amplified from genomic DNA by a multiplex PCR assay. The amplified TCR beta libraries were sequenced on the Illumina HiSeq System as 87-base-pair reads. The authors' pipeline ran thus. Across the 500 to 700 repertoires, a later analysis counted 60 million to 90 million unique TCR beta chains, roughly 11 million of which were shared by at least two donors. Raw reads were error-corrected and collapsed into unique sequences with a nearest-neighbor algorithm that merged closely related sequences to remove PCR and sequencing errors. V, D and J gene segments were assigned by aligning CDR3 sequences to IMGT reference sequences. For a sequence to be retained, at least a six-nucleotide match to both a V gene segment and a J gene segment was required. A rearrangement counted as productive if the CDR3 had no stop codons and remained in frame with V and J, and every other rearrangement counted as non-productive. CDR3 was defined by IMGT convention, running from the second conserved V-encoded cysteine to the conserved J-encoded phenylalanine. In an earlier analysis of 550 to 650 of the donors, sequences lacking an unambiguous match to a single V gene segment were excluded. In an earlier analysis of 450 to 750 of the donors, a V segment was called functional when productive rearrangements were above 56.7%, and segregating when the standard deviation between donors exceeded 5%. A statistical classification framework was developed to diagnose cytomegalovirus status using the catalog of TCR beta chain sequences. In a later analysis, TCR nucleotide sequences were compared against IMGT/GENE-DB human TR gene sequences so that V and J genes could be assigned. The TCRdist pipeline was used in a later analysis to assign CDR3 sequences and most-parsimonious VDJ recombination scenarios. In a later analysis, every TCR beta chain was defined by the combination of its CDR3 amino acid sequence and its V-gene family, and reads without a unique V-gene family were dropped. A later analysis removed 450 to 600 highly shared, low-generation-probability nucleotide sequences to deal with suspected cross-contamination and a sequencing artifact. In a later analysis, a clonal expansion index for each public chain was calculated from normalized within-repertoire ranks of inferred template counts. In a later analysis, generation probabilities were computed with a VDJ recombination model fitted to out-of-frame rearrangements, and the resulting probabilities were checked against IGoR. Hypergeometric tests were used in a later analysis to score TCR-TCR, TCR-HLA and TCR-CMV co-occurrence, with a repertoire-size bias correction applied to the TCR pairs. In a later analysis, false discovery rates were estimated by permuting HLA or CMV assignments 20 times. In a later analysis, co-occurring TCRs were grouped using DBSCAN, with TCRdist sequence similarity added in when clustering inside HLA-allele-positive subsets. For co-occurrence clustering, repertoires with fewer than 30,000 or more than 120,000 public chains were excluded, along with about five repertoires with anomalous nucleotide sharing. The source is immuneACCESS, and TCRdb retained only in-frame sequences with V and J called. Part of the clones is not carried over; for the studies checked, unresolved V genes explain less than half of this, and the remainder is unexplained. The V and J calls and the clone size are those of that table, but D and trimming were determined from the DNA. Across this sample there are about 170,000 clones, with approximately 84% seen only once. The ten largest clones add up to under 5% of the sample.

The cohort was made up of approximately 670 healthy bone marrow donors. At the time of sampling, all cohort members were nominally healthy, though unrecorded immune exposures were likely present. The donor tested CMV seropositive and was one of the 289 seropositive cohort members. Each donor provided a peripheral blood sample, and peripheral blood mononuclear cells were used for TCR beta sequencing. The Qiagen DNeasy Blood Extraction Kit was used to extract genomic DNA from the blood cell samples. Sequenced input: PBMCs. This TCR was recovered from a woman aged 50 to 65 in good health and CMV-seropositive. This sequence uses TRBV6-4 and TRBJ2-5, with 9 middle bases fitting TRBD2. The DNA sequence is TGTGCCAGCAAAGCTAGCGGGGAAGAGACCCAGTACTTC. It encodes CASKASGEETQYF.